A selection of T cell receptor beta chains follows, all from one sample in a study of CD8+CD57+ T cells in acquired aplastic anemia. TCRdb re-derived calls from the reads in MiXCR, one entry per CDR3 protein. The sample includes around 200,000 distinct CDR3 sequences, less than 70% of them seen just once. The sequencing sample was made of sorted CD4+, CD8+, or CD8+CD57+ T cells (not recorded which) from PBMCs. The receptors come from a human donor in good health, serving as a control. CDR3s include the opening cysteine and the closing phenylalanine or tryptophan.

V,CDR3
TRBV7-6,CASSLEAGTGQYGYTF
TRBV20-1,CSAQRETQYF
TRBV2,CASSEAGYSNQPQHF
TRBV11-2,CASSLGLAGGYEQFF
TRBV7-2,CASNQGGNANTQYF
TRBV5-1,CASSTGGITDYGYTF
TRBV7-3,CASSLGERGEQFF
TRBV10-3,CAIVAGTGDYEQYF
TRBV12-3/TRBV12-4,CASMAAMGSGNTF
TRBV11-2,CASSSGQGSNEQFF
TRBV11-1,CASLVGGDGELFF
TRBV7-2,CASSPQAGGLEQFF
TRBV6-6,CASIPGPAKTEAFF
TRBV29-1,CSVEGQGTTEAFF
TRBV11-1,CASSPKQGYTEAFF
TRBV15,CATSRDSGNSPLHF
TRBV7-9,CASSSSGTGSLTEAFF
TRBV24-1,CAPSQSGSGNTIYF
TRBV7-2,CASSLATGVSTDTQYF
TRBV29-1,CSVELANYNEQFF
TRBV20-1,CSATQGHEQYF
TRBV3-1,CASSQRGSGDTQYF
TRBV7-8,CASSLRQSSYNSPLHF
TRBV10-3,CAISVPQAYEQYF
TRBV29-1,CSVGFGRNEQFF
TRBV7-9,CASRLGTGGLETQYF
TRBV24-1,CATSDNGQLQETQHF